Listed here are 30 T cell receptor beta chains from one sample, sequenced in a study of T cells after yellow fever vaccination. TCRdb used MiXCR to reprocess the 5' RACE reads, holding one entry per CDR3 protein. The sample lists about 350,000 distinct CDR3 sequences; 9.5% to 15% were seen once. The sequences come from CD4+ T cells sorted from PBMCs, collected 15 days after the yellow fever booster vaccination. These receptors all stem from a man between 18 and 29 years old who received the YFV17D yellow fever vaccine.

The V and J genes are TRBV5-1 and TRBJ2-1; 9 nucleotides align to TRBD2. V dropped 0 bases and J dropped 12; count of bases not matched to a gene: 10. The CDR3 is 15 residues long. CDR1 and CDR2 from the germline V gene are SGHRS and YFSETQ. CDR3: CASSLGGTSRVVQFF. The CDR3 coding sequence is TGCGCCAGCAGCTTGGGTGGGACTAGCCGTGTGGTGCAGTTCTTC.

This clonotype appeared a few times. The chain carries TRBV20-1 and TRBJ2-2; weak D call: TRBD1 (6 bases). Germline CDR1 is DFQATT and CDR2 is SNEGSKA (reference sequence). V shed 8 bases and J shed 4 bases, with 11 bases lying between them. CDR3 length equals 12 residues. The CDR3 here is CSTWGPTGELFF. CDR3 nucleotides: TGCAGTACGTGGGGGCCCACCGGGGAGCTGTTTTTT.

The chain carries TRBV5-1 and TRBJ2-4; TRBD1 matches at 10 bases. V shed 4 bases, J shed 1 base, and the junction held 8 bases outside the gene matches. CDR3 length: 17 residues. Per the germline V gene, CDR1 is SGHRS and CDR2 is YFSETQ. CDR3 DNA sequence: TGCGCCAGCAGCGTTGGGGGGACAGGGGATGCCAAAAACATTCAGTACTTC. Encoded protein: CASSVGGTGDAKNIQYF.

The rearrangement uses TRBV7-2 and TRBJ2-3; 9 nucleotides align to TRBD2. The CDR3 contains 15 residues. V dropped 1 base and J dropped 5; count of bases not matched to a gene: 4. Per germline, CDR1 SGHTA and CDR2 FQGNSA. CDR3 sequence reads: CASSLVAGVRDTQYF. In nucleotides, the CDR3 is TGTGCCAGCAGCTTAGTAGCGGGGGTGAGAGATACGCAGTATTTT.

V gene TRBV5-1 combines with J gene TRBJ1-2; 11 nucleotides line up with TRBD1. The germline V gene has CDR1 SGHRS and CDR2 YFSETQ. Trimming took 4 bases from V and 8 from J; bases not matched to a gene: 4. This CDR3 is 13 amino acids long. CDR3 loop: CASSNGTGGGYTF. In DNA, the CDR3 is TGCGCCAGCAGCAACGGGACAGGGGGAGGCTACACCTTC.

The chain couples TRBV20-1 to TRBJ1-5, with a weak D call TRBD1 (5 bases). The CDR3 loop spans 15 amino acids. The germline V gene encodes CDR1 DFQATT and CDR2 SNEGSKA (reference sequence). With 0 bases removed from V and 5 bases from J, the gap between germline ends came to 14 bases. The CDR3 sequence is CSARDQRGPYQPQHF. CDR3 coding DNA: TGCAGTGCTAGAGATCAAAGGGGCCCCTATCAGCCCCAGCATTTT.

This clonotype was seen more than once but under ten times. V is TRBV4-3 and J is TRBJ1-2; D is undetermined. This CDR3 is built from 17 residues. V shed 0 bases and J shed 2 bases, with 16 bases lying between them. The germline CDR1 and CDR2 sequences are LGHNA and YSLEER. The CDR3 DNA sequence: TGCGCCAGCAGCCAAGATAATCATCCAGCCAACAACTATGGCTACACCTTC. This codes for CASSQDNHPANNYGYTF.

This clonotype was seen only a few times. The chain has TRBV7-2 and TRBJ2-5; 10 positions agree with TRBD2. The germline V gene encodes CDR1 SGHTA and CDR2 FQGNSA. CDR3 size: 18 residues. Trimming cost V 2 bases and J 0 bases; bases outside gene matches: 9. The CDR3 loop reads CASSLSSSGGYDQETQYF. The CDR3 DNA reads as TGTGCCAGCAGCTTATCTTCTAGCGGGGGATACGACCAAGAGACCCAGTACTTC. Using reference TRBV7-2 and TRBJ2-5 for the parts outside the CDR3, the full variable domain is GAGVSQSPSNKVTEKGKDVELRCDPISGHTALYWYRQSLGQGLEFLIYFQGNSAPDKSGLPSDRFSAERTGGSVSTLTIQRTQQEDSAVYLCASSLSSSGGYDQETQYFGPGTRLLVL.

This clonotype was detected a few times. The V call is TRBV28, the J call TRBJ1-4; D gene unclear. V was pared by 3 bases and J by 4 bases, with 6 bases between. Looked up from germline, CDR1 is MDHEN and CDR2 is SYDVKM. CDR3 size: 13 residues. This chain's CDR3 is CASSFIDNEKLFF. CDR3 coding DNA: TGTGCCAGCAGTTTTATAGATAATGAAAAACTGTTTTTT.

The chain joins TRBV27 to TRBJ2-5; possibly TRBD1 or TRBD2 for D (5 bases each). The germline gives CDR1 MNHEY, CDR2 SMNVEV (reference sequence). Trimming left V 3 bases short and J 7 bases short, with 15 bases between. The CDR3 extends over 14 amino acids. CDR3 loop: CASSLEGTLGTQYF. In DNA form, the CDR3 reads TGTGCCAGCAGTTTGGAAGGGACGTTAGGGACCCAGTACTTC.

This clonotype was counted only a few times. The CDR3 here is CASSPWTGDEAFF. CDR3 nucleotides: TGTGCCAGCAGCCCCTGGACAGGGGATGAAGCTTTCTTT. V usage is TRBV6-2 or TRBV6-3 and J usage is TRBJ1-1; 9 bases align to TRBD1. The CDR3 extends over 13 amino acids. CDR1 MNHEY and CDR2 SVGEGT come from the germline V gene. V was clipped by 6 bases and J by 7 bases; unmatched bases: 6.

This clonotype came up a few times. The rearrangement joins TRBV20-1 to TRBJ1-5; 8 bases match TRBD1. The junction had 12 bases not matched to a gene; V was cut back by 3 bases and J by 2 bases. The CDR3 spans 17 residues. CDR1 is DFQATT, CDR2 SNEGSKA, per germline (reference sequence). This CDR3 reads CSASPVQGAWGNQPQHF. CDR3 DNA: TGCAGTGCTAGCCCCGTCCAGGGGGCGTGGGGCAATCAGCCCCAGCATTTT.

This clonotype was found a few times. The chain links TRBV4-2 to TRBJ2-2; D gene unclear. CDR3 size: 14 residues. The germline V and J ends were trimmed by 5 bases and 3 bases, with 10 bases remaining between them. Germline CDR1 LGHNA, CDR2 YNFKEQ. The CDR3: CASSGEEHTGELFF. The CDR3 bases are TGTGCCAGCAGCGGAGAGGAGCACACCGGGGAGCTGTTTTTT.

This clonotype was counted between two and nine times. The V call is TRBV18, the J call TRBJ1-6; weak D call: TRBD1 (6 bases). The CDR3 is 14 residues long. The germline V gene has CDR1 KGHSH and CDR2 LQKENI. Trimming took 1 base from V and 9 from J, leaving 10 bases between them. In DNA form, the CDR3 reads TGTGCCAGCTCACCACGGGGGGCTGGTTCACCCCTCCACTTT. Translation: CASSPRGAGSPLHF. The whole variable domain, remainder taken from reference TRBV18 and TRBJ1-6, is NAGVMQNPRHLVRRRGQEARLRCSPMKGHSHVYWYRQLPEEGLKFMVYLQKENIIDESGMPKERFSAEFPKEGPSILRIQQVVRGDSAAYFCASSPRGAGSPLHFGNGTRLTVT.

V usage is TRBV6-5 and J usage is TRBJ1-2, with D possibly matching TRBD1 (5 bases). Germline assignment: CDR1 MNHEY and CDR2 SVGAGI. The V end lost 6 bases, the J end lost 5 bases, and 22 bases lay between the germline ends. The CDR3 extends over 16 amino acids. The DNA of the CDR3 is TGTGCCAGCAGCTATCGGACGGGGCTTGGAAAGTATGGCTACACCTTC. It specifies CASSYRTGLGKYGYTF.

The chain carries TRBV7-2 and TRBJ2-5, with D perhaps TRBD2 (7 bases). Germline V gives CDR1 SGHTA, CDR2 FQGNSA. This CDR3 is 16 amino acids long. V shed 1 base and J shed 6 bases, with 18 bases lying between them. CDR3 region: CASSLDWGGRSKTQYF. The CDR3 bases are TGTGCCAGCAGCTTAGATTGGGGGGGGCGCTCAAAGACCCAGTACTTC.

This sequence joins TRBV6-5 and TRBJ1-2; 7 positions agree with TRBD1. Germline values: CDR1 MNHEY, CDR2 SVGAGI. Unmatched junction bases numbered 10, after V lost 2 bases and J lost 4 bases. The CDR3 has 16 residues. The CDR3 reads CASSYMGRGPVYGYTF. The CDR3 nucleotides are TGTGCCAGCAGTTACATGGGGAGGGGGCCAGTCTATGGCTACACCTTC.

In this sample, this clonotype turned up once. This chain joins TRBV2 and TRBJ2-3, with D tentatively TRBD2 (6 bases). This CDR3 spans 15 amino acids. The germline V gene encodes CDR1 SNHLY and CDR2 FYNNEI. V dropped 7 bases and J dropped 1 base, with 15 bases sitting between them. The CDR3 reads CASTWDSGGTDTQYF. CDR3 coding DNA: TGTGCCAGCACTTGGGACTCCGGGGGCACAGATACGCAGTATTTT.

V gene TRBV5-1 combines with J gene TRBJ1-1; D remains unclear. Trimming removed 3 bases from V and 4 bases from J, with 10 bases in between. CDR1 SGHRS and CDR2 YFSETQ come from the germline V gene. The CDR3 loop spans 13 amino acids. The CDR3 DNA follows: TGCGCCAGCAGCTCCTCGAGGGCCACTGAAGCTTTCTTT. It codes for CASSSSRATEAFF. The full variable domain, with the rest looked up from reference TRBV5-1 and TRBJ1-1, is KAGVTQTPRYLIKTRGQQVTLSCSPISGHRSVSWYQQTPGQGLQFLFEYFSETQRNKGNFPGRFSGRQFSNSRSEMNVSTLELGDSALYLCASSSSRATEAFFGQGTRLTVV.

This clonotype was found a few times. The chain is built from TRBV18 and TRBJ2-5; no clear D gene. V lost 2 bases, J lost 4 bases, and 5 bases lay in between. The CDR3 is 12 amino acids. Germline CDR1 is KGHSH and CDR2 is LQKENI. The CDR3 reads CASSPFGETQYF. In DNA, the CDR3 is TGTGCCAGCTCACCATTTGGAGAGACCCAGTACTTC.

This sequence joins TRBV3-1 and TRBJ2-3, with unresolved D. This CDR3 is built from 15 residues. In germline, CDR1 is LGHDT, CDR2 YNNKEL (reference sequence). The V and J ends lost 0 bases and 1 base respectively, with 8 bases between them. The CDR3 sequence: CASSQDVGGTDTQYF. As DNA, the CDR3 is TGTGCCAGCAGCCAAGATGTTGGAGGCACAGATACGCAGTATTTT.

This chain's CDR3 is CASSPGTSGAYSYEQYV. The CDR3 nucleotides read TGTGCCAGCTCACCAGGAACTAGCGGGGCGTACTCCTACGAGCAGTACGTC. V usage is TRBV18 and J usage is TRBJ2-7; 10 bases map to TRBD2. Trimming cost V 2 bases and J 0 bases; bases outside gene matches: 7. Germline lookup yields CDR1 KGHSH and CDR2 LQKENI. The CDR3 has 17 residues.

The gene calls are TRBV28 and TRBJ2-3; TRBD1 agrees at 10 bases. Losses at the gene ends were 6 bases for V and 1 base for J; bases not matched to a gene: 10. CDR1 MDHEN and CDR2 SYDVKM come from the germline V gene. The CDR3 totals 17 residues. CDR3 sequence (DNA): TGTGCCAGCAGCTTCCCTAGAGGACAGGGGGGCACAGATACGCAGTATTTT. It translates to CASSFPRGQGGTDTQYF.

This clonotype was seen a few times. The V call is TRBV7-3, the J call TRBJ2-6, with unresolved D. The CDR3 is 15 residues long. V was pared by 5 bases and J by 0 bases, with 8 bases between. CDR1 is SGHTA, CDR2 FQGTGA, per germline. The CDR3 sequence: CASSPTHSGANVLTF. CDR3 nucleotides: TGTGCCAGCAGCCCGACTCACTCTGGGGCCAACGTCCTGACTTTC.

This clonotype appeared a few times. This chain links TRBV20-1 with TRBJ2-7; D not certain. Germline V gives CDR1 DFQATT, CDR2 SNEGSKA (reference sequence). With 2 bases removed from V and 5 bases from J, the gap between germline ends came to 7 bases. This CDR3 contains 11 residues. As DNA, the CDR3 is TGCAGTGCTAGATCGGTCCACGAGCAGTACGTC. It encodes CSARSVHEQYV.

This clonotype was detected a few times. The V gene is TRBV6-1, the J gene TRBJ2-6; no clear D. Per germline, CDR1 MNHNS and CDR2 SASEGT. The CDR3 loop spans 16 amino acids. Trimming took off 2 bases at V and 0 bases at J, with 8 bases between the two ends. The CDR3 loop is CASSERSYSGANVLTF. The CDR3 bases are TGTGCCAGCAGTGAAAGGTCATACTCTGGGGCCAACGTCCTGACTTTC.

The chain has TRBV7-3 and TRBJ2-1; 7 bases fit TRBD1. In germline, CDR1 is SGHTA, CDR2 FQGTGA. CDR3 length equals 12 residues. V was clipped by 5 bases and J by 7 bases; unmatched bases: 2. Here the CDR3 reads CASSIQGNEQFF. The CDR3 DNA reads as TGTGCCAGCAGCATACAGGGGAATGAGCAGTTCTTC. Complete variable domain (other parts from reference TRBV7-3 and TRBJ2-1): GAGVSQTPSNKVTEKGKYVELRCDPISGHTALYWYRQSLGQGPEFLIYFQGTGAADDSGLPNDRFFAVRPEGSVSTLKIQRTERGDSAVYLCASSIQGNEQFFGPGTRLTVL.

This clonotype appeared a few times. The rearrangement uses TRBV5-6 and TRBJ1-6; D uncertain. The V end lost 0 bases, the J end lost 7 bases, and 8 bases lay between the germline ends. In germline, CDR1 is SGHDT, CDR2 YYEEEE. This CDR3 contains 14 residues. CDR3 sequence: CASSLGQVNSPLHF. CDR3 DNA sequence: TGTGCCAGCAGCTTGGGGCAGGTAAATTCACCCCTCCACTTT. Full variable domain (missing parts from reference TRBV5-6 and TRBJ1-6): DAGVTQSPTHLIKTRGQQVTLRCSPKSGHDTVSWYQQALGQGPQFIFQYYEEEERQRGNFPDRFSGHQFPNYSSELNVNALLLGDSALYLCASSLGQVNSPLHFGNGTRLTVT.

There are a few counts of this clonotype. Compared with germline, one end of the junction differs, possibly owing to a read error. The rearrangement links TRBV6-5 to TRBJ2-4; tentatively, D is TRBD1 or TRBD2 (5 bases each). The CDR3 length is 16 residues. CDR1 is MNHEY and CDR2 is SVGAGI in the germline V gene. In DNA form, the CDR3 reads TGTGCCAGCAGCGACAGACTCGACCTAGCCAAAAACATTCAGCACTTC. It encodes CASSDRLDLAKNIQHF.

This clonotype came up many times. CDR3 in DNA: TGCGCCAGCAGCCCCGGACGGACCGAAGAGACCCAGTACTTC. Protein: CASSPGRTEETQYF. The genes are TRBV5-1 and TRBJ2-5; D is ambiguous. The V and J ends lost 4 bases and 3 bases respectively, with 13 bases between them. CDR3 length: 14 amino acids. Germline V gives CDR1 SGHRS, CDR2 YFSETQ.